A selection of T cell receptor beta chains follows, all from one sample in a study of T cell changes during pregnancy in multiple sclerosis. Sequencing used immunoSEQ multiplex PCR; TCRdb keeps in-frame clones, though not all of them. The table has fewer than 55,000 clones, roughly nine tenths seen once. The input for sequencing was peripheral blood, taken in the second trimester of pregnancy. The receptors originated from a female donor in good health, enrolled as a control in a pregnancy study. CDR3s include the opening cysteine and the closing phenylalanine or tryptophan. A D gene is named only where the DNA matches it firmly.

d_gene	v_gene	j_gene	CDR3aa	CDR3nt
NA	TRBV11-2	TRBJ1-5	CASSGGGNHQPQHF	TGTGCCAGCAGCGGGGGGGGCAATCATCAGCCCCAGCATTTT
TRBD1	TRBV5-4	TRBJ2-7	CASSRDRGRIAYEQYF	TGTGCCAGCAGTCGGGACAGGGGGCGCATTGCCTACGAGCAGTACTTC
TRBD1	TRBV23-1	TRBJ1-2	CASRKTGDYGYTF	TGCGCCAGCAGGAAAACAGGGGACTATGGCTACACCTTC
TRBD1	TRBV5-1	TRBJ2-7	CASSRDRANEQYF	TGCGCCAGCAGTCGGGACAGGGCGAACGAGCAGTACTTC
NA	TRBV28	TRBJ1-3	CASGPPQTTSRNTIYF	TGTGCCAGCGGTCCACCCCAGACTACGTCACGAAACACCATATATTTT
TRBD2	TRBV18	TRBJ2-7	CASSRTPGLVSYEQYF	TGTGCCAGCTCGCGAACTCCGGGACTAGTCTCCTACGAGCAGTACTTC
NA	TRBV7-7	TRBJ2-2	CASSPGVINTGELFF	TGTGCTAGCAGCCCGGGGGTAATCAACACCGGGGAGCTGTTTTTT
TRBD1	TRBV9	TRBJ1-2	CASSSRSTGTGDGYTF	TGTGCCAGCAGCTCCCGGTCTACCGGGACAGGGGATGGCTACACCTTC
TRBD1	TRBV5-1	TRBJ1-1	CASSSGQGWNTEAFF	TGCGCCAGCAGCTCAGGACAGGGGTGGAACACTGAAGCTTTCTTT
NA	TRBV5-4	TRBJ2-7	CASSLGVGGYEQYF	TGTGCCAGCAGCTTGGGGGTGGGGGGTTACGAGCAGTACTTC
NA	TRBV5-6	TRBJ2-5	CASSLDAAAQETQYF	TGTGCCAGCAGCTTGGATGCGGCAGCCCAAGAGACCCAGTACTTC
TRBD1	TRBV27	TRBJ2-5	CASIGTGDPQETQYF	TGTGCCAGCATTGGGACAGGGGACCCCCAAGAGACCCAGTACTTC
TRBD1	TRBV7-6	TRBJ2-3	CASSLTGNVPDTQYF	TGTGCCAGCAGCTTGACAGGGAACGTCCCAGATACGCAGTATTTT
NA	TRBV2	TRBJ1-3	CASKSRSGNTIYF	TGTGCCAGCAAAAGCCGCTCTGGAAACACCATATATTTT
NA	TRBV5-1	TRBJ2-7	CASSLGTASYEQYF	TGCGCCAGCAGCTTGGGGACAGCCTCCTACGAGCAGTACTTC
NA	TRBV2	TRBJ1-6	CASSDGVFNSPLHF	TGTGCCAGCAGTGATGGAGTATTCAATTCACCCCTCCACTTT